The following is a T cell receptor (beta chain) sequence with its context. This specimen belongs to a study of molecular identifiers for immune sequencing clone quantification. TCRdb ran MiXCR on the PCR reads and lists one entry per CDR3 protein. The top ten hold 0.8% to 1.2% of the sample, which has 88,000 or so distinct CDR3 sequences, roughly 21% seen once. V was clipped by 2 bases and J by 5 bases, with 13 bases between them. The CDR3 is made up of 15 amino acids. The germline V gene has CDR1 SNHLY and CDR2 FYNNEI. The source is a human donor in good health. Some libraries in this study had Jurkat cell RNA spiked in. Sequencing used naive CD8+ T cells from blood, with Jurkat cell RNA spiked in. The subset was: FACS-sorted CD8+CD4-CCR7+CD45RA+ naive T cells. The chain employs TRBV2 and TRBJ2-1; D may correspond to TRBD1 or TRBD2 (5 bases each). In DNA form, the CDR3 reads TGTGCCAGCAGTGAAAGTGGGACCAGTAACAATGAGCAGTTCTTC. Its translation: CASSESGTSNNEQFF.